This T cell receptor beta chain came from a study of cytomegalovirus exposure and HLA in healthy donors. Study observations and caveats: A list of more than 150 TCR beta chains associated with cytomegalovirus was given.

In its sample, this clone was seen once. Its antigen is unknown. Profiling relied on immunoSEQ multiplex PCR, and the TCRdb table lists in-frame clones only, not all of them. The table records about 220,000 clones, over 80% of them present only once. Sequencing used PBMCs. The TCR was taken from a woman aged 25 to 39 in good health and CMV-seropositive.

In nucleotides, the CDR3 is TGTGCCAGCAGCAATACAGGGAGGTGGACTGAAGCTTTCTTT. Translating gives CASSNTGRWTEAFF. The V call is TRBV27, the J call TRBJ1-1; TRBD1 is a possible D gene (6 bases). Looked up from germline, CDR1 is MNHEY and CDR2 is SMNVEV (reference sequence). This CDR3 contains 14 residues. Trimming cost V 6 bases and J 5 bases, with 16 bases left between them.